This section outlines one TCR beta chain sequence together with its context. Its antigen remains unknown. These data originate in a study of Ad26.COV2.S vaccination and SARS-CoV-2 variants. Study findings and constraints: Whether participants received vaccine or placebo, their non-spike TCR breadth was similar. Measures of TCR breadth and depth may have fallen short of total T cell responses.

Clones were sequenced by immunoSEQ multiplex PCR, and TCRdb holds only the in-frame ones, with some missing. This table has under 150,000 clones, 86% appearing once. The CDR3 is 15 residues long. In germline, CDR1 is LNHNV, CDR2 YYDKDF (reference sequence). The V gene lost 0 bases and the J gene lost 5 bases, with 13 bases spanning the gap. This sequence originates from a human donor who had recovered from COVID-19. Sequences were derived from peripheral blood, sampled after recovery from COVID-19. The gene calls are TRBV15 and TRBJ1-2; D gene uncertain. As DNA, the CDR3 is TGTGCCACCAGCAGAGAGTTCGGTCAGGCGTATGGCTACACCTTC. Its protein is CATSREFGQAYGYTF.